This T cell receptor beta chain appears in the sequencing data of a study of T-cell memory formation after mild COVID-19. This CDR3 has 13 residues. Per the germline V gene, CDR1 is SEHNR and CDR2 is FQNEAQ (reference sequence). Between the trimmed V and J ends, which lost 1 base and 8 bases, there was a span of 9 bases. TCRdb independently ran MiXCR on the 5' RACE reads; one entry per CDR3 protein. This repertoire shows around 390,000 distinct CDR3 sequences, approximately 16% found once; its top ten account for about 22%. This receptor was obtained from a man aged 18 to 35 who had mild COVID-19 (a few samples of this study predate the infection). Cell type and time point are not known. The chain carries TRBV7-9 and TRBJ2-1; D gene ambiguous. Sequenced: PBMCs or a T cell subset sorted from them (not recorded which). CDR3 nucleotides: TGTGCCAGCAGCTTAGTGCTGGCGGATGAGCAGTTCTTC. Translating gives CASSLVLADEQFF.